A single sample gave rise to the 27 T cell receptor beta chains below, sequenced in a study of T cell responses to AZD1222 COVID-19 vaccine. Only in-frame clones appear in the TCRdb table, and some are missing; sequencing was by immunoSEQ multiplex PCR. The sample holds more than 65,000 clones, approximately 87% seen once. The sequencing used peripheral blood, collected 28 days after the second AZD1222 dose. These receptors came from an adult who received the AZD1222 COVID-19 vaccine.

The V call is TRBV27, the J call TRBJ2-6, with no clear D. The CDR3 is made up of 17 amino acids. The germline V gene encodes CDR1 MNHEY and CDR2 SMNVEV (reference sequence). Trimming removed 0 bases at V and 2 bases at J, with 11 bases between. The CDR3 DNA follows: TGTGCCAGCAGTTTATCCCCCCCGGGTACTGGGGCCAACGTCCTGACTTTC. It specifies CASSLSPPGTGANVLTF.

This sequence joins TRBV11-3 and TRBJ2-5; TRBD2 matches 8 bases. The germline V gene encodes CDR1 SGHNT and CDR2 YENEEA. Trimming cost V 1 base and J 1 base; bases outside gene matches: 5. The CDR3 contains 16 residues. DNA of the CDR3: TGTGCCAGCAGCTTAGGCCACGGGGGGGCCCAAGAGACCCAGTACTTC. This gives the protein CASSLGHGGAQETQYF.

This chain uses TRBV5-4 with TRBJ2-1, with D perhaps given as TRBD1 or TRBD2 (5 bases each). Looked up from germline, CDR1 is SGHNT and CDR2 is YYREEE (reference sequence). The CDR3 extends over 14 amino acids. The ends were cut back, 1 base at V and 7 bases at J, with 12 bases in the middle. The CDR3, as DNA: TGTGCCAGCAGCTTGCGAGGGGCGCGGAATGAGCAGTTCTTC. Protein: CASSLRGARNEQFF.

V is TRBV6-1 and J is TRBJ2-3, with unresolved D. The CDR3 runs to 14 residues. Looked up from germline, CDR1 is MNHNS and CDR2 is SASEGT. V was pared by 3 bases and J by 1 base, with 8 bases between. CDR3 DNA sequence: TGTGCCAGCAGTGATCAACCTGGCACAGATACGCAGTATTTT. Its protein product is CASSDQPGTDTQYF.

The sample holds a few counts of this clone. The rearrangement uses TRBV3-1 (or the pseudogene TRBV3-2) and TRBJ2-5; the D gene is possibly TRBD1 (6 bases). The CDR3 is made up of 15 amino acids. The germline gives CDR1 LGHDT, CDR2 YNNKEL (reference sequence). V lost 4 bases to trimming and J lost 9 bases, with 21 bases between them. The CDR3 spells CASSPLGNRDGAQYF. DNA for the CDR3: TGTGCCAGCAGCCCCCTAGGTAACAGGGATGGGGCCCAGTACTTC.

The rearrangement links TRBV7-2 to TRBJ1-2; D unresolved. V lost 2 bases and J 2 bases, leaving 9 bases between the germline ends. CDR1 is SGHTA and CDR2 is FQGNSA in the germline V gene. The CDR3 extends over 14 amino acids. CDR3 residues: CASSLTLGNYGYTF. CDR3 nucleotide sequence: TGTGCCAGCAGCTTAACACTTGGCAACTATGGCTACACCTTC.

The gene calls are TRBV30 and TRBJ1-6; unclear D gene. This CDR3 is 13 amino acids long. V lost 3 bases, J lost 6 bases, and 9 bases lay in between. In germline, CDR1 is GTSNPN, CDR2 SVGIG (reference sequence). In DNA, the CDR3 is TGTGCCTGGAGCGGGCCCCCTAATTCACCCCTCCACTTT. Translation gives CAWSGPPNSPLHF.

The rearrangement joins TRBV5-1 to TRBJ1-5, with D uncertain. Germline CDR1 SGHRS, CDR2 YFSETQ. Trimming removed 4 bases from V and 7 bases from J, with 15 bases in between. This CDR3 contains 14 residues. This CDR3 reads CASSVGNGEQPQHF. The CDR3 coding sequence is TGCGCCAGCAGCGTTGGGAACGGCGAACAGCCCCAGCATTTT.

The rearrangement uses TRBV7-9 and TRBJ2-2, with unresolved D. The germline CDR1 and CDR2 sequences are SEHNR and FQNEAQ (reference sequence). V was clipped by 6 bases and J by 1 base, with 6 bases between them. This CDR3 is 13 amino acids long. The CDR3 region is CASRSENTGELFF. CDR3 sequence (DNA): TGTGCCAGCAGGTCAGAGAACACCGGGGAGCTGTTTTTT.

This sequence joins TRBV7-9 and TRBJ1-4; D may be TRBD1 (5 bases). The germline V gene encodes CDR1 SEHNR and CDR2 FQNEAQ (reference sequence). This CDR3 contains 14 residues. V lost 1 base and J lost 6, with 9 bases in between. This CDR3 reads CASSLEGRDEKLFF. The CDR3 nucleotides are TGTGCCAGCAGCTTAGAGGGGAGGGATGAAAAACTGTTTTTT.

This rearrangement joins TRBV12-3 or TRBV12-4 to TRBJ1-2; a weak D match, TRBD1 (5 bases). CDR3 length: 12 amino acids. The germline V and J ends were trimmed by 5 bases and 8 bases, with 12 bases remaining between them. This CDR3 is CASSPNGDGYTF. Here the CDR3 DNA reads TGTGCCAGCAGTCCGAACGGGGACGGCTACACCTTC.

This clone was counted only a few times. The rearrangement uses TRBV27 and TRBJ1-2; unclear D gene. Per germline, CDR1 MNHEY and CDR2 SMNVEV (reference sequence). CDR3 size: 13 residues. The V gene lost 2 bases and the J gene lost 4 bases, with 8 bases spanning the gap. This CDR3 is CASSLGPGYGYTF. DNA for the CDR3: TGTGCCAGCAGTTTAGGGCCAGGCTATGGCTACACCTTC.

The V and J genes are TRBV5-1 and TRBJ2-6; the D call may be TRBD1 or TRBD2 (5 bases each). Trimming removed 7 bases from V and 1 base from J, with 12 bases in between. The germline gives CDR1 SGHRS, CDR2 YFSETQ. CDR3 length: 15 residues. The CDR3 DNA reads TGCGCCAGCTTTCAGGGCGGGTCTGGGGCCAACGTCCTGACTTTC. It encodes CASFQGGSGANVLTF.

V is TRBV5-6 and J is TRBJ1-2; D is undetermined. Germline-derived CDR1 and CDR2 are SGHDT and YYEEEE. The length of the CDR3 is 12 residues. Trimming left V 4 bases short and J 9 bases short, with 13 bases between. The CDR3 sequence: CASSTNSYSYTF. The CDR3 DNA sequence: TGTGCCAGCAGCACAAACAGTTACAGCTACACCTTC.

V gene TRBV10-1 combines with J gene TRBJ1-2, with TRBD1 matching 9 bases. Germline CDR1 reads WNHNN; CDR2 reads SYGVQD (reference sequence). The CDR3 covers 13 residues. V lost 3 bases, J lost 8 bases, and 4 bases stayed unmatched. The CDR3 region is CASSDGTGKGYTF. DNA of the CDR3: TGCGCCAGCAGTGACGGGACAGGGAAAGGCTACACCTTC.

As regards this clone: The sample contains more than one DNA sequence encoding this CDR3. The chain carries TRBV5-6 and TRBJ1-1; D is unresolved. Germline values: CDR1 SGHDT, CDR2 YYEEEE. CDR3 size: 14 residues. V was trimmed by 0 bases and J by 1 base, leaving 7 bases between them. CDR3 amino acids: CASSLAGRNTEAFF. CDR3 nucleotides: TGTGCCAGCAGCTTGGCCGGCAGGAACACTGAAGCTTTCTTT.

This chain connects TRBV5-1 to TRBJ2-7, with D unresolved. With 2 bases removed from V and 0 bases from J, the gap between germline ends came to 6 bases. Germline values: CDR1 SGHRS, CDR2 YFSETQ. The length of the CDR3 is 13 residues. CDR3 in amino acids: CASSLTSSYEQYF. The CDR3 nucleotides read TGCGCCAGCAGCTTAACGAGCTCCTACGAGCAGTACTTC.

The rearrangement uses TRBV29-1 and TRBJ2-1, with TRBD1 matching over 8 bases. The CDR3 length is 14 residues. The germline V gene has CDR1 SQVTM and CDR2 ANQGSEA. With V trimmed by 4 bases and J by 6 bases, 8 bases remained unmatched. CDR3 DNA sequence: TGCAGCGTTGCCGACAGGGGAGCAACCAATGAGCAGTTCTTC. Protein: CSVADRGATNEQFF.

The chain couples TRBV10-3 to TRBJ2-3, with D unresolved. The germline CDR1 and CDR2 sequences are ENHRY and SYGVKD. This CDR3 contains 13 residues. The V and J ends lost 8 bases and 6 bases respectively, with 15 bases between them. CDR3 bases: TGTGCCATCGGGTCGAGGCCCATGGATACGCAGTATTTT. Its protein is CAIGSRPMDTQYF.

The V gene is TRBV5-1, the J gene TRBJ1-1; D is uncertain. The CDR3 runs 15 residues. CDR1 SGHRS and CDR2 YFSETQ come from the germline V gene. V shed 0 bases and J shed 0 bases, with 9 bases lying between them. Here the CDR3 DNA reads TGCGCCAGCAGCTTGGAGGGAGCCATGAACACTGAAGCTTTCTTT. It encodes CASSLEGAMNTEAFF.

The chain joins TRBV11-3 to TRBJ1-4, with D unresolved. This CDR3 spans 14 amino acids. Germline V CDR1 and CDR2: SGHNT, YENEEA. V was clipped by 1 base and J by 4 bases, with 7 bases between them. The CDR3 protein is CASSLGRDNEKLFF. The CDR3 region has the DNA TGTGCCAGCAGCTTAGGTCGTGATAATGAAAAACTGTTTTTT.

The gene calls are TRBV6-4 and TRBJ1-1, with 7 positions matching TRBD1. The CDR3 totals 16 residues. V gave up 3 bases and J gave up 0 bases; unmatched junction bases: 7. CDR1 and CDR2 from the germline V gene are MRHNA and SNTAGT. Here the CDR3 DNA reads TGTGCCAGCAGTGAGGGGGGAGACAGGGTGAACACTGAAGCTTTCTTT. Amino acid sequence: CASSEGGDRVNTEAFF.

CDR3 DNA sequence: TGTGCTAGTGGTTTGGTACGTGGGCGATCCACCTATGGCTACACCTTC. It codes for CASGLVRGRSTYGYTF. V is TRBV12-5 and J is TRBJ1-2, with D uncertain. In germline, CDR1 is LGHNT, CDR2 FRNRAP. V lost 0 bases and J 4 bases, leaving 15 bases between the germline ends. The CDR3 totals 16 residues.

This clone was detected ten times or more. CDR3 loop: CASRGNRDSYNSPLHF. Here the CDR3 DNA reads TGTGCCAGCAGAGGAAACCGGGACAGCTATAATTCACCCCTCCACTTT. The V call is TRBV27, the J call TRBJ1-6; 7 bases line up with TRBD1. The V segment lost 6 bases and the J segment 3 bases; nucleotides outside the gene matches: 8. CDR1 MNHEY and CDR2 SMNVEV come from the germline V gene (reference sequence). The CDR3 contains 16 residues.

The chain combines TRBV5-4 with TRBJ2-2, with D possibly matching TRBD2 (6 bases). The CDR3 extends over 15 amino acids. Between the trimmed V and J ends, which lost 3 bases and 1 base, there was a span of 10 bases. Germline V CDR1 and CDR2: SGHNT, YYREEE (reference sequence). The CDR3 region is CASSWSGRNTGELFF. For the CDR3, the DNA is TGTGCCAGCAGCTGGTCCGGGAGGAACACCGGGGAGCTGTTTTTT.

Many counts were recorded for this clone. The chain is built from TRBV27 and TRBJ2-5; D may be TRBD2 (6 bases). This CDR3 contains 14 residues. The V gene lost 5 bases and the J gene lost 0 bases, with 10 bases spanning the gap. Germline V gene lookup returns CDR1 MNHEY and CDR2 SMNVEV (reference sequence). The CDR3 coding sequence is TGTGCCAGCAGTCCCCGGGACTACCAAGAGACCCAGTACTTC. This codes for CASSPRDYQETQYF.

Points on this clone: The junction departs from the called germline gene at one end, perhaps through a read error. The V gene is TRBV2, the J gene TRBJ1-1; D might be TRBD1 (6 bases). This CDR3 spans 14 amino acids. CDR1 and CDR2 from the germline V gene are SNHLY and FYNNEI. CDR3: CASSEGGVNTEAFF. CDR3 nucleotide sequence: TGTGCCAGCAGCGAAGGGGGGGTGAACACTGAAGCTTTCTTT.